This T cell receptor beta chain was identified in a study of CD8+CD57+ T cells in acquired aplastic anemia. V lost 0 bases and J lost 3, with 8 bases in between. The germline gives CDR1 MNHEY, CDR2 SVGAGI. The CDR3 spans 14 residues. Details on this clonotype: Possible read error: a much larger clone is one base away.

Sequencing involved patients with CD8+CD57+ cell expansion previously shown by flow cytometry. With no exception, the patients had severe acquired aplastic anemia. Genomic DNA was employed as the template in profiling TCR beta VDJ and CDR3. TCRdb recomputed calls from the reads with MiXCR, one row per CDR3 protein. The sample has around 190,000 distinct CDR3 sequences, around 50% seen once. Sequencing was performed on sorted CD4+, CD8+, or CD8+CD57+ T cells (not recorded which) from PBMCs. This chain links TRBV6-5 with TRBJ1-1; the D gene is possibly TRBD1 (6 bases). The source of this sequence is a human donor with aplastic anemia. The DNA for the CDR3 is TGTGCCAGCAGTTACTCGCACAGGGACACTGAAGCTTTCTTT. It is translated as CASSYSHRDTEAFF.